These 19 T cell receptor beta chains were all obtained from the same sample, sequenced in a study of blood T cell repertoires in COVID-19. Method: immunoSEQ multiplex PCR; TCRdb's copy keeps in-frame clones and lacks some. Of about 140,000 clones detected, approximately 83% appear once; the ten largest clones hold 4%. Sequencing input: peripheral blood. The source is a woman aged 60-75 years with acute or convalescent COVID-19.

CDR3 coding DNA: TGTGCCTGGAGTGTAGGGGAATACACTGAAGCTTTCTTT. This gives the protein CAWSVGEYTEAFF. The chain joins TRBV30 to TRBJ1-1; a possible D gene is TRBD1 (5 bases). Trimming left V 0 bases short and J 3 bases short, with 8 bases between. This CDR3 contains 13 residues. Germline V gives CDR1 GTSNPN, CDR2 SVGIG (reference sequence).

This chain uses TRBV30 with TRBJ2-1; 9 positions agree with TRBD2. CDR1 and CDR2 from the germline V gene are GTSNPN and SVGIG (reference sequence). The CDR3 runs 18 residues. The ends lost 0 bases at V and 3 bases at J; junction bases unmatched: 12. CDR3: CAWSVFSLAGGHYNEQFF. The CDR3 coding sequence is TGTGCCTGGAGTGTATTTTCCCTGGCGGGAGGGCACTACAATGAGCAGTTCTTC.

For the CDR3, the DNA is TGCAGTGCTAGTCCAGGGGGTAATCAGCCCCAGCATTTT. This sequence encodes CSASPGGNQPQHF. The genes are TRBV20-1 and TRBJ1-5; 7 bases agree with TRBD1. After removal of 3 bases from V and 4 bases from J, the junction contained 3 bases not matched to a gene. This CDR3 has 13 amino acids. From germline, CDR1 is DFQATT and CDR2 SNEGSKA (reference sequence).

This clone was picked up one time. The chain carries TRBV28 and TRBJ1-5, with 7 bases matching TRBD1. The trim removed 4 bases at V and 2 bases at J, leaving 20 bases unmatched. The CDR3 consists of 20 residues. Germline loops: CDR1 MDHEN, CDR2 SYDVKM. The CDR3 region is CASSYRGGQSWSWGNQPQHF. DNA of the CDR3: TGTGCCAGCAGTTACCGGGGGGGACAGAGTTGGTCGTGGGGCAATCAGCCCCAGCATTTT.

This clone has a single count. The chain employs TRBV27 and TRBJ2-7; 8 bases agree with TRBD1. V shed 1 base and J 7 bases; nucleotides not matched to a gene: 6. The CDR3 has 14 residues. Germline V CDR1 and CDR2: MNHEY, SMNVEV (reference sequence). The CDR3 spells CASSLFQGAREQYF. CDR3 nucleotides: TGTGCCAGCAGTTTATTTCAGGGGGCGCGAGAGCAGTACTTC.

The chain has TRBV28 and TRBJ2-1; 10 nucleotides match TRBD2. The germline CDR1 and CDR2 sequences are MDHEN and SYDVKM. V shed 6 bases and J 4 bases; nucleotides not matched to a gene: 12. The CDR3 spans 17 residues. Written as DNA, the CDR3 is TGTGCCAGCAGCGTAGGGGCTAGCGGGAGTTGGTACAATGAGCAGTTCTTC. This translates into CASSVGASGSWYNEQFF.

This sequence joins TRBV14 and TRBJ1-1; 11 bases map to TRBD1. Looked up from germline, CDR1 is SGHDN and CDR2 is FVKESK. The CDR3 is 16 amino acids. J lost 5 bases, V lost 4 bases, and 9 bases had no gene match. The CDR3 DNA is TGTGCCAGCAGCCCCCGGGACAGGGGGATTGGAACTGAAGCTTTCTTT. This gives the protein CASSPRDRGIGTEAFF.

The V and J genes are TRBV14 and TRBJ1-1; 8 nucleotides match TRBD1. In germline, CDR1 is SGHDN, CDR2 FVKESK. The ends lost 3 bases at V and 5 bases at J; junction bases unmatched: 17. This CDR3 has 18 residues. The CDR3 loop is CASSHPGPGGPNPTEAFF. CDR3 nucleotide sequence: TGTGCCAGCAGCCACCCCGGCCCAGGGGGCCCGAACCCGACTGAAGCTTTCTTT.

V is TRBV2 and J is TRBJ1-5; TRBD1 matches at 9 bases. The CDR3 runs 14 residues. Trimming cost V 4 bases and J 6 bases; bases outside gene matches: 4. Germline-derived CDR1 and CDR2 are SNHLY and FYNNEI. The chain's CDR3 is CASSGTGGGQPQHF. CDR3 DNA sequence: TGTGCCAGCAGTGGCACAGGGGGCGGTCAGCCCCAGCATTTT.

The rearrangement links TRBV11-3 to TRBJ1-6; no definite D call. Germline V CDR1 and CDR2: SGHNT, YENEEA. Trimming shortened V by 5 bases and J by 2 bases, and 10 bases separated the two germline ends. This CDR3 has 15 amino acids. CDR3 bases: TGTGCCAGCAGCCTCGGGTTGACCTATAATTCACCCCTCCACTTT. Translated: CASSLGLTYNSPLHF.

The CDR3 coding sequence is TGTGCCATCAGTGAATTCGGGGGGGACTCCTACAATGAGCAGTTCTTC. It encodes CAISEFGGDSYNEQFF. The chain recombines TRBV10-3 with TRBJ2-1; 8 bases fit TRBD2. V trimming: 3 bases; J trimming: 0 bases; junction bases outside the gene matches: 4. This CDR3 region has 16 residues. The germline gives CDR1 ENHRY, CDR2 SYGVKD.

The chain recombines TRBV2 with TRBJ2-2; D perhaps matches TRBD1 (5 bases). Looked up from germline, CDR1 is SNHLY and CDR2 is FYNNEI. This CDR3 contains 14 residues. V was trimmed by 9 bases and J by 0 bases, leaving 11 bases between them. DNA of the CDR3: TGTGCCAGAAAACAGGACCCGAACACCGGGGAGCTGTTTTTT. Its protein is CARKQDPNTGELFF.

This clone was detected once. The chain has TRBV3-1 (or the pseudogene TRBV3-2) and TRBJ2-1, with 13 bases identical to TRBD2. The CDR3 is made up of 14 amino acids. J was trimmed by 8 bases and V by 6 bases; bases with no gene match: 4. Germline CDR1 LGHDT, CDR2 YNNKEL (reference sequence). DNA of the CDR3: TGTGCCAGCAGTGGACTAGCGGGAGACGATGAGCAGTTCTTC. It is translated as CASSGLAGDDEQFF.

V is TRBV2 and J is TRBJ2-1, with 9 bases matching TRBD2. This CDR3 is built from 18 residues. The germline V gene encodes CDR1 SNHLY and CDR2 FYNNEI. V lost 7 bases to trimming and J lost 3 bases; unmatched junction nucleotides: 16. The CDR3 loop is CASKGGPGATSGYNEQFF. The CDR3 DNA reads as TGTGCCAGCAAGGGTGGCCCCGGCGCGACTAGCGGCTACAATGAGCAGTTCTTC. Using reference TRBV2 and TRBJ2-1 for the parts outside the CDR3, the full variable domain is EPEVTQTPSHQVTQMGQEVILRCVPISNHLYFYWYRQILGQKVEFLVSFYNNEISEKSEIFDDQFSVERPDGSNFTLKIRSTKLEDSAMYFCASKGGPGATSGYNEQFFGPGTRLTVL.

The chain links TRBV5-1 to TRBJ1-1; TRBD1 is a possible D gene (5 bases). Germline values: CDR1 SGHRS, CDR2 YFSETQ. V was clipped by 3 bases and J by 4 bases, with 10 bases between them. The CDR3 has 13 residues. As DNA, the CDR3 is TGCGCCAGCAGCTCCCTGGGGGGCACTGAAGCTTTCTTT. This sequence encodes CASSSLGGTEAFF.

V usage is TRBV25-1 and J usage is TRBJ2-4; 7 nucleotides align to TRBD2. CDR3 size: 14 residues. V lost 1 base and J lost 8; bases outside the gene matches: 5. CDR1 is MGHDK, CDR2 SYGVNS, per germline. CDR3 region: CASSESGLGHIQYF. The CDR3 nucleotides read TGTGCCAGCAGTGAATCCGGACTAGGTCACATTCAGTACTTC. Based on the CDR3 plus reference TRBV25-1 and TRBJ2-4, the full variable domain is EADIYQTPRYLVIGTGKKITLECSQTMGHDKMYWYQQDPGMELHLIHYSYGVNSTEKGDLSSESTVSRIRTEHFPLTLESARPSHTSQYLCASSESGLGHIQYFGAGTRLSVL.

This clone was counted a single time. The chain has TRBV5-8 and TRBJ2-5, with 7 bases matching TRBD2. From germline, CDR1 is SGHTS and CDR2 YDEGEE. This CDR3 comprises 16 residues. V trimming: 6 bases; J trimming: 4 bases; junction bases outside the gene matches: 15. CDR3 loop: CASNRFYGWGGETQYF. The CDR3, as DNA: TGTGCCAGCAACCGCTTCTATGGATGGGGGGGAGAGACCCAGTACTTC.

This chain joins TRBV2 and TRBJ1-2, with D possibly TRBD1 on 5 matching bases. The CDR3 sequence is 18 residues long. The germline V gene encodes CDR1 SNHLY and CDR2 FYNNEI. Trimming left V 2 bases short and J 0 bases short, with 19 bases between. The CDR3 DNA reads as TGTGCCAGCAGTGAAACCGGCAGGGCCTTGACTGCTAACTATGGCTACACCTTC. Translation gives CASSETGRALTANYGYTF.

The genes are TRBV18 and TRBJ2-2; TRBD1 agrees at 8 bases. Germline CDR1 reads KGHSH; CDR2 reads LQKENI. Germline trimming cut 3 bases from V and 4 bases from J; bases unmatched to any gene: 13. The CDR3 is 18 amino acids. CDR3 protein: CASSPRQIRQGATGELFF. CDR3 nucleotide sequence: TGTGCCAGCTCACCCCGACAAATTCGGCAGGGGGCCACCGGGGAGCTGTTTTTT.